This T cell receptor beta chain was recorded in a study of identical twins. cDNA carried unique molecular identifiers, and a universal primer site was added by template switching. One entry per CDR3 protein, called by TCRdb with MiXCR from the 5' RACE reads. The table shows some 710,000 distinct CDR3 sequences, with roughly 6.2% occurring only once. Findings and caveats of the study: Within cord blood, abundant beta clonotypes carried fewer insertions, but memory repertoires showed no such trend. An excess of low generation probability was shown by twin-shared out-of-frame alpha sequences.

Trimming took 7 bases from V and 6 from J, leaving 16 bases between them. The CDR3 consists of 13 residues. Worth noting for this clonotype: As yet, its antigen is unknown.

The TCR sequence derives from a young man in good health. Sequences were obtained from naive T cells sorted from blood. The rearrangement links TRBV12-3 or TRBV12-4 to TRBJ2-7; perhaps TRBD1 as D (6 bases). In DNA, the CDR3 is TGTGCCAGCACCTCAGGGGCGGCAGGCGAGCAGTACTTC. Translation: CASTSGAAGEQYF.